One sample yielded the 19 T cell receptor beta chains listed below, sequenced in a study of T and B cells in COVID-19 patients. From blood, roughly 250-550 ng of genomic DNA served as TRB template. Multiplex PCR with BIOMED2 TRB-A/B primer pools amplified TRB rearrangements. MiXCR was run by TCRdb on the multiplex PCR reads, yielding one entry per CDR3 protein. This table has roughly 13,000 distinct CDR3 sequences, approximately 28% appearing once. Sequenced sample: blood. The receptors originated from a human donor who had recovered from COVID-19.

The rearrangement joins TRBV5-1 to TRBJ1-1; 7 positions match TRBD1. J lost 5 bases, V lost 2 bases, and 9 bases had no gene match. The CDR3 spans 15 residues. CDR1 and CDR2 from the germline V gene are SGHRS and YFSETQ. The CDR3 spells CASSFQTGTNTEAFF. In DNA form, the CDR3 reads TGCGCCAGCAGCTTCCAGACAGGGACGAATACTGAAGCTTTCTTT.

This clonotype was found a few times. The J gene is TRBJ2-5, the V gene TRBV6-5, with TRBD2 matching 15 bases. CDR3 size: 16 residues. From germline, CDR1 is MNHEY and CDR2 SVGAGI. J was trimmed by 5 bases and V by 8 bases; bases with no gene match: 9. As DNA, the CDR3 is TGTGCCAGCGACGGGACTAGCGGGGGGCCGTGGGAGACCCAGTACTTC. Its translation: CASDGTSGGPWETQYF.

This chain links TRBV18 with TRBJ2-1, with 10 bases identical to TRBD1. Germline CDR1 is KGHSH and CDR2 is LQKENI. CDR3 length: 15 residues. V shed 9 bases and J 5 bases; nucleotides not matched to a gene: 10. This chain's CDR3 is CASLPGGTGDNEQFF. In DNA, the CDR3 is TGTGCCAGTCTTCCGGGCGGGACAGGGGACAATGAGCAGTTCTTC. Variable domain in full (rest from reference TRBV18 and TRBJ2-1): NAGVMQNPRHLVRRRGQEARLRCSPMKGHSHVYWYRQLPEEGLKFMVYLQKENIIDESGMPKERFSAEFPKEGPSILRIQQVVRGDSAAYFCASLPGGTGDNEQFFGPGTRLTVL.

This clonotype is judged medium-sized. The chain is built from TRBV27 and TRBJ2-2, with 7 bases matching TRBD1. With 5 bases clipped from V and 6 bases from J, the junction kept 3 bases outside the gene matches. The CDR3 runs 13 residues. Per germline, CDR1 MNHEY and CDR2 SMNVEV (reference sequence). This CDR3 reads CASSTGAAGELFF. For the CDR3, the DNA is TGTGCCAGCAGTACAGGGGCGGCCGGGGAGCTGTTTTTT.

This chain connects TRBV12-3 or TRBV12-4 to TRBJ1-2; D possibly corresponds to TRBD1 (5 bases). This CDR3 is 13 amino acids long. Trimming left V 6 bases short and J 0 bases short, with 8 bases between. The CDR3 DNA is TGTGCCAGCAGGACGACAGCTAACTATGGCTACACCTTC. Its protein product is CASRTTANYGYTF.

CDR3 sequence (DNA): TGTGCCAGCAGTTTATCCACCGGGACAGGGGTCACCGGGGAGCTGTTTTTT. Amino acids: CASSLSTGTGVTGELFF. The J gene is TRBJ2-2, the V gene TRBV27; 10 bases fit TRBD1. CDR3 length: 17 residues. V shed 0 bases and J 4 bases; nucleotides not matched to a gene: 5. Germline CDR1 and CDR2: MNHEY and SMNVEV (reference sequence).

The gene calls are TRBV7-6 and TRBJ1-2, with D perhaps TRBD1 (6 bases). Germline lookup yields CDR1 SGHVS and CDR2 FNYEAQ. The CDR3 length is 15 residues. Trimming removed 5 bases at V and 5 bases at J, with 18 bases between. CDR3 bases: TGTGCCAGCAGCAGAAGCAGGGGTGGCGGGTATGGCTACACCTTC. Encoded protein: CASSRSRGGGYGYTF.

The gene calls are TRBV10-3 and TRBJ1-4; tentatively, D is TRBD1 (6 bases). Between the trimmed V and J ends, which lost 5 bases and 8 bases, there was a span of 15 bases. CDR1 ENHRY and CDR2 SYGVKD come from the germline V gene. This CDR3 has 14 amino acids. The CDR3 sequence is CAISQGGGGEKLFF. The DNA for the CDR3 is TGTGCCATCAGTCAAGGAGGGGGGGGGGAAAAACTGTTTTTT.

The chain joins TRBV12-3 or TRBV12-4 to TRBJ2-7, with D unresolved. Trimming pared 2 bases from V and 2 bases from J, leaving 10 bases between. This CDR3 contains 14 residues. CDR3 sequence reads: CASSLTSGPYEQYF. The CDR3 coding sequence is TGTGCCAGCAGTTTAACCTCAGGACCCTACGAGCAGTACTTC.

This chain links TRBV27 with TRBJ2-1; D possibly uses TRBD1 or TRBD2 (6 bases each). V was cut by 6 bases and J by 4 bases, with 16 bases left in between. The CDR3 contains 15 residues. CDR1 MNHEY and CDR2 SMNVEV come from the germline V gene (reference sequence). CDR3 nucleotides: TGTGCCAGCAGGAGGGGGGCCCTACCTTACAATGAGCAGTTCTTC. Translation gives CASRRGALPYNEQFF.

In this sample, this clonotype turned up a few times. This chain links TRBV20-1 with TRBJ2-1; D unclear. The CDR3 covers 16 residues. Germline CDR1 DFQATT, CDR2 SNEGSKA (reference sequence). Trimming removed 5 bases at V and 2 bases at J, with 19 bases between. The CDR3 coding sequence is TGCAGTGCTCCCCTCCTCCAGCCCACCCCCTACAATGAGCAGTTCTTC. This gives the protein CSAPLLQPTPYNEQFF.

In this sample, this clonotype turned up a few times. The chain is built from TRBV6-4 and TRBJ2-1; D is perhaps TRBD1 (6 bases). The CDR3 runs to 15 residues. V was trimmed by 5 bases and J by 0 bases, leaving 11 bases between them. CDR1 and CDR2 (germline): MRHNA, SNTAGT. The CDR3 spells CASSYQGSSYNEQFF. The CDR3 region has the DNA TGTGCCAGCAGTTATCAGGGGAGCTCCTACAATGAGCAGTTCTTC.

CDR3 sequence: CASSPSSGTSSYEQYF. CDR3 bases: TGTGCCAGCAGTCCTTCCTCCGGGACTAGCTCCTACGAGCAGTACTTC. The V and J genes are TRBV12-3 or TRBV12-4 and TRBJ2-7, with 8 bases fitting TRBD2. Trimming took 5 bases from V and 0 from J; bases not matched to a gene: 9. The CDR3 consists of 16 residues.

Note on this clonotype: A much larger clonotype is one base distant, so this may be a read error. The chain joins TRBV27 to TRBJ2-2; unclear D gene. The germline gives CDR1 MNHEY, CDR2 SMNVEV (reference sequence). This CDR3 has 13 amino acids. The CDR3 DNA reads as TGTGACAGCACGGAGTGGAACACCGGGGAGCTGTTTTTT. Encoded protein: CDSTEWNTGELFF.

This clonotype occurred a few times. The chain recombines TRBV6-1 with TRBJ1-3, with TRBD1 as a possible D gene (5 bases). Germline CDR1 and CDR2: MNHNS and SASEGT. The CDR3 has 15 residues. The V gene lost 7 bases and the J gene lost 2 bases, with 15 bases spanning the gap. The CDR3 sequence: CASTLGGAAGNTIYF. The CDR3 DNA reads as TGTGCCAGCACCCTGGGAGGGGCTGCTGGAAACACCATATATTTT.

This clonotype was seen a handful of times. This chain uses TRBV27 with TRBJ1-1, with D hard to call. This CDR3 is built from 12 residues. V dropped 5 bases and J dropped 5 bases, with 9 bases sitting between them. CDR1 is MNHEY and CDR2 is SMNVEV in the germline V gene (reference sequence). The DNA for the CDR3 is TGTGCCAGCAGTCCCTCTAGGACTGAAGCTTTCTTT. Translating gives CASSPSRTEAFF.

This clonotype showed up just a few times. V is TRBV20-1 and J is TRBJ2-7, with 8 bases aligning to TRBD2. The V and J ends lost 3 bases and 2 bases, in that order; junction bases with no gene match: 3. The V gene's germline CDR1 is DFQATT and CDR2 SNEGSKA (reference sequence). This CDR3 spans 13 amino acids. The chain's CDR3 is CSASEREPYEQYF. The CDR3 DNA follows: TGCAGTGCTAGTGAGCGGGAGCCCTACGAGCAGTACTTC.

CDR3 DNA sequence: TGCGCCAGCACCCCACCGGGGGGATTCGGGACCCAGTACTTC. Translation gives CASTPPGGFGTQYF. The chain employs TRBV5-1 and TRBJ2-5; 7 bases align to TRBD2. The CDR3 covers 14 residues. Germline loops: CDR1 SGHRS, CDR2 YFSETQ. Germline trimming cut 6 bases from V and 7 bases from J; bases unmatched to any gene: 12.

Judged by abundance, this clonotype is medium-sized (0.01 to 0.1%). The genes are TRBV13 and TRBJ2-3; D not resolved. Germline values: CDR1 PRHDT, CDR2 FYEKMQ (reference sequence). V lost 3 bases, J lost 2 bases, and 6 bases lay in between. This CDR3 region has 13 residues. For the CDR3, the DNA is TGTGCCAGCAGCTTCCCCCACACAGATACGCAGTATTTT. Translated: CASSFPHTDTQYF.